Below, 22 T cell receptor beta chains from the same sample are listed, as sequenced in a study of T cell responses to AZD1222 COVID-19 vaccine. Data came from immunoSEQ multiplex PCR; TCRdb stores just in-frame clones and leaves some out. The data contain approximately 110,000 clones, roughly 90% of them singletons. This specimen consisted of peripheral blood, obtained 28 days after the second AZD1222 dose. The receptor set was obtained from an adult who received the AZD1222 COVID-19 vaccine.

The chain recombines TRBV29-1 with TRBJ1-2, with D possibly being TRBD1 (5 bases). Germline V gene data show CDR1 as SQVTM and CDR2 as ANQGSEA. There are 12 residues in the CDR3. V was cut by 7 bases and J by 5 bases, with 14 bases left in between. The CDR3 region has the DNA TGCAGCGCCACCGGGGCGATGTATGGCTACACCTTC. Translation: CSATGAMYGYTF.

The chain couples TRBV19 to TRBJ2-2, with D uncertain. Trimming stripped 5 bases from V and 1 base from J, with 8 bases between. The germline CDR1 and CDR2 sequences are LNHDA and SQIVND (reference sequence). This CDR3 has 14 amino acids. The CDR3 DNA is TGTGCCAGTAGTCGTGACGGGAACACCGGGGAGCTGTTTTTT. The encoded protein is CASSRDGNTGELFF.

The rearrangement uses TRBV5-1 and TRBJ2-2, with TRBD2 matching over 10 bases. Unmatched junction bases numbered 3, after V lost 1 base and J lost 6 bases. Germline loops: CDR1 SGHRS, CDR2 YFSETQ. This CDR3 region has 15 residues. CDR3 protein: CASSLTSGTPGELFF. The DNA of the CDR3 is TGCGCCAGCAGCTTGACTAGCGGGACGCCCGGGGAGCTGTTTTTT.

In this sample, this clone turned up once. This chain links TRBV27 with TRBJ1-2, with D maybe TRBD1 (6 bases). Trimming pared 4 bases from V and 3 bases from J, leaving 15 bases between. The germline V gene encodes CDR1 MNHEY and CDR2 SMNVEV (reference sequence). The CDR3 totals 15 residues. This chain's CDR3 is CASSWDIMGYYGYTF. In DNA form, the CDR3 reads TGTGCCAGCAGTTGGGACATAATGGGGTACTATGGCTACACCTTC.

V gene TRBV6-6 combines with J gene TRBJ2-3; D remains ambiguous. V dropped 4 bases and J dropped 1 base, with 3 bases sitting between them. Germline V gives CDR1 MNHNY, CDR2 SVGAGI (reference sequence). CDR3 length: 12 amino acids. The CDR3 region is CASSFRTDTQYF. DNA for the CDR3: TGTGCCAGCAGTTTCCGCACAGATACGCAGTATTTT.

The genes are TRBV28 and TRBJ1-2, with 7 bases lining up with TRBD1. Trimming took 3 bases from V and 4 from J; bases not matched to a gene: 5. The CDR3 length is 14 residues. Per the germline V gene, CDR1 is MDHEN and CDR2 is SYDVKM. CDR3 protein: CASSLSDRAYGYTF. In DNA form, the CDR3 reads TGTGCCAGCAGTTTGTCCGACAGGGCCTATGGCTACACCTTC.

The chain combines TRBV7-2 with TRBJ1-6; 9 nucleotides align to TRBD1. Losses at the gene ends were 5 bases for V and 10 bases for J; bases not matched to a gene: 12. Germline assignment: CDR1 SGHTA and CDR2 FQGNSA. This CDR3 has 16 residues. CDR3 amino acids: CASSLGQGIGQSPLHF. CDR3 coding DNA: TGTGCCAGCAGCCTGGGACAGGGAATAGGACAATCACCCCTCCACTTT.

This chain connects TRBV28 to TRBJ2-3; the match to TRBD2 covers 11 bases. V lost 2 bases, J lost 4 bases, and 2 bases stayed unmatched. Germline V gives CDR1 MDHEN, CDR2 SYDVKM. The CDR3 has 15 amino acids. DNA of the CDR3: TGTGCCAGCAGTTTAGAACTAGCGGGAGCAGATACGCAGTATTTT. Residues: CASSLELAGADTQYF.

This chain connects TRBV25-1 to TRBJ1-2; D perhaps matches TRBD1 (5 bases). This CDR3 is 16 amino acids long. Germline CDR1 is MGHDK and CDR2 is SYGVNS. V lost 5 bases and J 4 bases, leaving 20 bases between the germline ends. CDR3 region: CASSPAGGKETYGYTF. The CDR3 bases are TGTGCCAGCAGTCCCGCGGGGGGGAAGGAGACCTATGGCTACACCTTC.

DNA of the CDR3: TGTGCCAGCCGCGGGCAGTTCTACGAGCAGTACTTC. This codes for CASRGQFYEQYF. V usage is TRBV3-1 (or the pseudogene TRBV3-2) and J usage is TRBJ2-7; maybe TRBD2 (5 bases). This CDR3 region has 12 residues. V was cut by 8 bases and J by 3 bases, with 11 bases left in between. Germline V gene sequence: CDR1 LGHDT, CDR2 YNNKEL (reference sequence).

The CDR3, as DNA: TGTGCCAGCAGCTTGGAGCCAGTAGCGAACACCGGGGAGCTGTTTTTT. Residues: CASSLEPVANTGELFF. The chain uses TRBV5-6 and TRBJ2-2; D not certain. CDR3 length: 16 amino acids. Germline V lookup: CDR1 SGHDT, CDR2 YYEEEE. With 0 bases removed from V and 0 bases from J, the gap between germline ends came to 9 bases.

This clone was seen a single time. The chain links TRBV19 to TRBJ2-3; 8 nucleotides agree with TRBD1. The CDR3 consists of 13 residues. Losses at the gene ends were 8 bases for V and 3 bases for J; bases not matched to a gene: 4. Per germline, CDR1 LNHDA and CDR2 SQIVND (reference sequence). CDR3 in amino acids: CASAQGVTDTQYF. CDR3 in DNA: TGTGCCAGTGCACAGGGGGTTACAGATACGCAGTATTTT.

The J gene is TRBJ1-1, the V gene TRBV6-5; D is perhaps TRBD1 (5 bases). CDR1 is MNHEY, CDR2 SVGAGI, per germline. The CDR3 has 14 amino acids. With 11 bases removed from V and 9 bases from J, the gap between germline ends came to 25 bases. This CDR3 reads CASYFEGIRDQAFF. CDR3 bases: TGTGCCTCCTACTTCGAAGGGATTCGGGACCAAGCTTTCTTT.

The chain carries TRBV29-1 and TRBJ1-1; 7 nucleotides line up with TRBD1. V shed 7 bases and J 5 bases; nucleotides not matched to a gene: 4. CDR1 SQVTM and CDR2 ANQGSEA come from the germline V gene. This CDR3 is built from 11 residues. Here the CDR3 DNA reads TGCAGCGCCATGGACAGGACTGAAGCTTTCTTT. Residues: CSAMDRTEAFF.

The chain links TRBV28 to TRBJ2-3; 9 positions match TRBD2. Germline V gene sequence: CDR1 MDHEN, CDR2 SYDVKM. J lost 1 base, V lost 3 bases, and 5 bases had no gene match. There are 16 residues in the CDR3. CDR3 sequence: CASSFGLALRTDTQYF. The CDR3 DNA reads TGTGCCAGCAGTTTCGGACTAGCGCTCCGCACAGATACGCAGTATTTT.

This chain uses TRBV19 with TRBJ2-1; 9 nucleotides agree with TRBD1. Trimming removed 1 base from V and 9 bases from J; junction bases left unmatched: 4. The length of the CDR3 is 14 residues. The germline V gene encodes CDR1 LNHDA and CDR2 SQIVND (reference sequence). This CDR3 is CASSIGTGGFEQFF. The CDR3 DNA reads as TGTGCCAGTAGTATAGGTACAGGGGGCTTTGAGCAGTTCTTC.

The CDR3 protein is CASSLAGADYNEQFF. For the CDR3, the DNA is TGTGCCAGCAGTCTAGCGGGGGCCGACTACAATGAGCAGTTCTTC. The chain links TRBV5-8 to TRBJ2-1, with 10 positions matching TRBD2. Per germline, CDR1 SGHTS and CDR2 YDEGEE. The CDR3 runs to 15 residues. J gave up 3 bases and V 5 bases, and 5 bases lay outside the gene matches.

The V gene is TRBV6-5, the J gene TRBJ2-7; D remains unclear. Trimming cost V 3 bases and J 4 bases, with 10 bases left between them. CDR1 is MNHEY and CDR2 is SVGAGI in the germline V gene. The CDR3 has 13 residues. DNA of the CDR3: TGTGCCAGCAGTTATAGGGCGAGGTACGAGCAGTACTTC. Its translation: CASSYRARYEQYF.

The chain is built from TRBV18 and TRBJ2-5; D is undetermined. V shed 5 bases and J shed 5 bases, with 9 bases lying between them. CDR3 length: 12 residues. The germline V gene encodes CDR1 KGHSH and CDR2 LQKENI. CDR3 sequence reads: CASSAGMETQYF. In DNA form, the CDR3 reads TGTGCCAGCTCAGCTGGGATGGAGACCCAGTACTTC.

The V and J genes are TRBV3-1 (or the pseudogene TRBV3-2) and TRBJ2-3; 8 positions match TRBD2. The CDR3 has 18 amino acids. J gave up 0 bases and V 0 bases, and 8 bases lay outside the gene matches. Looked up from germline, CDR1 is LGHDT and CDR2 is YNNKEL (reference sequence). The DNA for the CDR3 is TGTGCCAGCAGCCAAGATCATCGAGCGGGGGCTAGCACAGATACGCAGTATTTT. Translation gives CASSQDHRAGASTDTQYF.

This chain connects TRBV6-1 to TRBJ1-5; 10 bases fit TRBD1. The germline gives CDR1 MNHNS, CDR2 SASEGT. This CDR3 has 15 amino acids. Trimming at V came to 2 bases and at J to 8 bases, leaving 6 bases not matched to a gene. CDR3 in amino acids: CASSEMGDRGEPQHF. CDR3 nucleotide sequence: TGTGCCAGCAGTGAAATGGGGGACAGGGGTGAGCCCCAGCATTTT.

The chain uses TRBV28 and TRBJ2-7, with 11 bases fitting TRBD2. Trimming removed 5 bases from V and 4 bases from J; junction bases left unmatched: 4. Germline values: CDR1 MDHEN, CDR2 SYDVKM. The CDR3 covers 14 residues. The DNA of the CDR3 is TGTGCCAGCAGTACGTCTAGCGGGAGGTACGAGCAGTACTTC. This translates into CASSTSSGRYEQYF.